Presented here are 4 T cell receptor beta chains from one specimen sequenced in a study of T cells and Merkel cell carcinoma outcomes. Using immunoSEQ multiplex PCR, the repertoire was profiled, and TCRdb retains in-frame clones only, with some absent. Of approximately 12,000 clones listed, about 95% are singletons. The sequenced sample consisted of tumor tissue from Merkel cell carcinoma. The receptors were gathered from a human donor with Merkel cell carcinoma.

The chain links TRBV6-6 to TRBJ1-5; D unresolved. The CDR3 loop spans 13 amino acids. Trimming removed 10 bases at V and 1 base at J, with 11 bases between. CDR1 MNHNY and CDR2 SVGAGI come from the germline V gene (reference sequence). CDR3 DNA sequence: TGTGCCACCTGCCAGGCGAGCAATCAGCCCCAGCATTTT. This gives the protein CATCQASNQPQHF.

The genes are TRBV4-1 and TRBJ1-4; no firm D call. The CDR3 length is 16 residues. Germline loops: CDR1 MGHRA, CDR2 YSYEKL. V lost 3 bases to trimming and J lost 0 bases, with 11 bases between them. This chain's CDR3 is CASSQLLTSTNEKLFF. CDR3 nucleotides: TGCGCCAGCAGCCAGCTATTGACATCAACTAATGAAAAACTGTTTTTT.

This chain uses TRBV7-2 with TRBJ2-1, with a possible D match to TRBD2 (6 bases). This CDR3 is built from 12 residues. Trimming left V 0 bases short and J 12 bases short, with 9 bases between. From germline, CDR1 is SGHTA and CDR2 FQGNSA. In nucleotides, the CDR3 is TGTGCCAGCAGCTTAGCCGAGGGAGGGCAGTTCTTC. This gives the protein CASSLAEGGQFF.

The chain employs TRBV18 and TRBJ1-1; TRBD1 matches 7 bases. The CDR3 runs 16 residues. Germline V gene sequence: CDR1 KGHSH, CDR2 LQKENI. Trimming took 2 bases from V and 1 from J; bases not matched to a gene: 7. As DNA, the CDR3 is TGTGCCAGCTCACCAGAATGGACAGGCGAGAACACTGAAGCTTTCTTT. Translation gives CASSPEWTGENTEAFF.